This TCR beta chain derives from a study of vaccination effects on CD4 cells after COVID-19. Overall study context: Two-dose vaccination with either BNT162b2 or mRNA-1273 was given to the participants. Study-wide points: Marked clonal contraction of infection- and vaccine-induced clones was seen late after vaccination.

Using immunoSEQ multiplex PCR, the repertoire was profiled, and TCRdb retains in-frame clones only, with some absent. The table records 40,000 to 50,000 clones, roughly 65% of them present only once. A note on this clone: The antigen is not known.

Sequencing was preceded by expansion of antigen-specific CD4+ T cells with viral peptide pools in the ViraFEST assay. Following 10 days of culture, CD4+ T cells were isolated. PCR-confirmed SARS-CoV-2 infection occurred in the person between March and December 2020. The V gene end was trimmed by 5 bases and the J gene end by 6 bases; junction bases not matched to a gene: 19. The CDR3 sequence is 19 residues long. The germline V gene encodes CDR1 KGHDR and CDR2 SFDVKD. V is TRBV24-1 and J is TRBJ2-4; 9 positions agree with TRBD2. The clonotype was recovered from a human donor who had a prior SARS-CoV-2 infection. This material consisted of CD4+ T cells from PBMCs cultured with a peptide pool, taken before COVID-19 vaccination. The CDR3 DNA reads TGTGCCACCAGTGGGAGCCCCGTACTAGCGGGCTCTAAAGGAAACATTCAGTACTTC. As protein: CATSGSPVLAGSKGNIQYF.